This T cell receptor beta chain was identified during a study of blood T cell repertoires in COVID-19. Assay: immunoSEQ multiplex PCR; the TCRdb copy retains only in-frame clones and omits some. This sample has about 87,000 clones; 90% occur once, and the top ten carry roughly 7%. The table lists this clone with a count of one. Sequenced: peripheral blood. The sequence was obtained from a man between 18 and 29 years old with COVID-19, enrolled during active disease.

CDR3 in amino acids: CASSPTSGNSYNEQFF. The CDR3 coding sequence is TGTGCCAGCAGCCCGACTAGCGGGAACTCCTACAATGAGCAGTTCTTC. This chain connects TRBV7-7 to TRBJ2-1, with 11 nucleotides matching TRBD2. Trimming cost V 5 bases and J 0 bases; bases outside gene matches: 3. Germline loops: CDR1 SSHAT, CDR2 FNYEAQ (reference sequence). The CDR3 is 16 amino acids.